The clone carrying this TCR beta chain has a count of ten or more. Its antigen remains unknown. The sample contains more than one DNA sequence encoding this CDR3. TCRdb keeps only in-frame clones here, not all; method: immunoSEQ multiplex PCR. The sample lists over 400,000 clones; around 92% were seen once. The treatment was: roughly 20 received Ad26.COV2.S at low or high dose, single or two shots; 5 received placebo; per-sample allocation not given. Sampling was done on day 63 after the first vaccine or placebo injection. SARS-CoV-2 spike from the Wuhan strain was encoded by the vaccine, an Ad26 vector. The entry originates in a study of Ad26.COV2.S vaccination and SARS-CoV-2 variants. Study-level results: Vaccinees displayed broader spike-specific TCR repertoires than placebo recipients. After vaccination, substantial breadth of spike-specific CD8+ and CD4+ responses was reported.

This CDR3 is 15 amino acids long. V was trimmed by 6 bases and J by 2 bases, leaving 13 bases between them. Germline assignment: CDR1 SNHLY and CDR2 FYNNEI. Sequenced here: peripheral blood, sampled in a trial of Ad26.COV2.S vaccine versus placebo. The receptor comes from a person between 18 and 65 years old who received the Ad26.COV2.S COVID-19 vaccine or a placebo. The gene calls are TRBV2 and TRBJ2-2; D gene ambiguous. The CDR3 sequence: CASRRAMDNTGELFF. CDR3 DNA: TGTGCCAGCAGAAGGGCCATGGACAACACCGGGGAGCTGTTTTTT.